The clone carrying this T cell receptor (beta chain) was observed many times. Its antigen remains unidentified. TCRdb re-derived calls from the PCR reads in MiXCR, one entry per CDR3 protein. The sample includes about 65,000 distinct CDR3 sequences, around 17% of them seen just once. The CDR3 has 12 amino acids. Germline V CDR1 and CDR2: SGHRS, YFSETQ. With 3 bases removed from V and 2 bases from J, the gap between germline ends came to 4 bases. These data originate in a study of molecular identifiers for immune sequencing clone quantification. Overall study findings and caveats: Spiked Jurkat TCR RNA from one cell was reportedly detectable among roughly 910,000 naive cells.

The sample was naive CD8+ T cells from blood, with Jurkat cell RNA spiked in. Subset reported: FACS-sorted CD8+CD4-CCR7+CD45RA+ naive T cells. This receptor was obtained from a human donor in good health. Some libraries in this study had Jurkat cell RNA spiked in. This chain joins TRBV5-1 and TRBJ2-3; no definite D call. DNA of the CDR3: TGCGCCAGCAGCTGGAACACAGATACGCAGTATTTT. Amino acids: CASSWNTDTQYF.